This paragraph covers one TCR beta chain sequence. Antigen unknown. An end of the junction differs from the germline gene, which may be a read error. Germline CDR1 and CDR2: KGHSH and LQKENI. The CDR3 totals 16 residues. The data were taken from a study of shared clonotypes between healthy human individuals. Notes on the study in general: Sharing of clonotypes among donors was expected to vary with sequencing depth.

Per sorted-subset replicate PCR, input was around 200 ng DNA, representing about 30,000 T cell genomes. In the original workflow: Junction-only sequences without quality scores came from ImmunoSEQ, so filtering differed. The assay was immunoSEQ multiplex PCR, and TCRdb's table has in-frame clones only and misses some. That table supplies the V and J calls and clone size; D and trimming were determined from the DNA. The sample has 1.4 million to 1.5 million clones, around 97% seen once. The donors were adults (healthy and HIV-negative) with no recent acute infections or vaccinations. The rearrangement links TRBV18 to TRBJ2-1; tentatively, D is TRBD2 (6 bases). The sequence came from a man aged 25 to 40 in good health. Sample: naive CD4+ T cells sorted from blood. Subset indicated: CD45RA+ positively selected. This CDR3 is CASSPVVGSSHNEQFF. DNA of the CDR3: TGTGCCAGCTCACCAGTAGTCGGGAGCTCCCACAATGAGCAGTTCTTC.